The entry below gives a single TCR beta chain sequence along with its context. Its antigen is undetermined. With 8 bases removed from V and 5 bases from J, the gap between germline ends came to 14 bases. This CDR3 region has 13 residues. The germline CDR1 and CDR2 sequences are WNHNN and SYGVQD (reference sequence). The sample originates from a study of cytomegalovirus exposure and HLA in healthy donors. Study-wide results and limits: The study recorded more than 150 TCR beta chains that were cytomegalovirus-associated.

PCR involved 60 Vbeta and 13 Jbeta primers. The table came from immunoSEQ multiplex PCR; TCRdb's copy has only in-frame clones and leaves some out. Of 160,000 or so clones listed, approximately 80% are singletons. This TCR was sampled from a man aged 25 to 45 in good health and CMV-seropositive. Sequencing was carried out using PBMCs. The chain couples TRBV10-1 to TRBJ2-3, with a weak D call TRBD2 (6 bases). DNA for the CDR3: TGCGCCAGCGCGGGACTGCTCGGAGATACGCAGTATTTT. This encodes CASAGLLGDTQYF.